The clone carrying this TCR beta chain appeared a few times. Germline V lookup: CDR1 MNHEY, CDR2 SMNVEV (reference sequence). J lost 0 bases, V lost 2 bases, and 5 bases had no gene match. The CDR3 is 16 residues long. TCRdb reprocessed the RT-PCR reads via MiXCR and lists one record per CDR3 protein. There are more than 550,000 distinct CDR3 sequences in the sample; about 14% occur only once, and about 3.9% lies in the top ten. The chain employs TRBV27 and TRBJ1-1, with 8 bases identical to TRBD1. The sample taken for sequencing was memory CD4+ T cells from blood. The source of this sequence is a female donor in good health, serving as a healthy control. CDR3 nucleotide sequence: TGTGCCAGCAGTTTAAACAGGGGGTACATGAACACTGAAGCTTTCTTT. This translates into CASSLNRGYMNTEAFF.